This TCR beta chain was identified in a study of shared clonotypes between healthy human individuals. General study results and limits: Limitation of the genetic and exposure-history diversity represented came from the few donors. Shared clonotypes: about 5.3% naive CD4, around 4% naive CD8, about 2.2% memory CD4, 0.4% to 0.5% memory CD8.

Germline CDR1 reads MDHEN; CDR2 reads SYDVKM. CDR3 size: 16 residues. Trimming took off 2 bases at V and 8 bases at J, with 19 bases between the two ends. Of note for this clone: Antigen: not known.

The protocol was immunoSEQ multiplex PCR, while the TCRdb copy is restricted to in-frame clones and leaves out a portion. The sample records around 1.4 million clones, 98% being singletons. The chain is built from TRBV28 and TRBJ2-1; maybe TRBD2 (6 bases). Sequences were obtained from naive CD4+ T cells sorted from blood. The subset was: CD45RA+ positively selected. The receptor comes from a young man in good health. CDR3 sequence: CASSLSQGLSLDEQFF. Here the CDR3 DNA reads TGTGCCAGCAGTTTAAGTCAGGGACTTTCCCTGGATGAGCAGTTCTTC. The full variable domain, its missing parts supplied by reference TRBV28 and TRBJ2-1, is DVKVTQSSRYLVKRTGEKVFLECVQDMDHENMFWYRQDPGLGLRLIYFSYDVKMKEKGDIPEGYSVSREKKERFSLILESASTNQTSMYLCASSLSQGLSLDEQFFGPGTRLTVL.